A selection of T cell receptor beta chains follows, all from one sample in a study of shared clonotypes between healthy human individuals. Method: immunoSEQ multiplex PCR; TCRdb's copy keeps in-frame clones and lacks some. The sample records 2.5 million or so clones, approximately 92% being singletons. Sample: naive CD4+ T cells sorted from blood. The receptors here all came from a man aged 18 to 35 in good health. Each CDR3 is given without its conserved first and last residue.

J	V	CDR3
TRBJ1-1	TRBV6-6	ASRYIQGYAF
TRBJ1-2	TRBV18	ASSPDLLSHYGYT
TRBJ2-7	TRBV18	ASSPPSGGLNEQY
TRBJ1-3	TRBV5-6	ASSLAGTAVSGNTIY
TRBJ2-3	TRBV28	ASSSDRARTTDTQY
TRBJ1-1	TRBV7-9	ASRIDRGNTEAF
TRBJ2-7	TRBV7-8	ASSPLVTFGLQREGYEQY
TRBJ1-5	TRBV2	ASTPAGLNQPQH
TRBJ2-7	TRBV6-5	ASSYQDSSYEQY
TRBJ1-2	TRBV30	AWSPPDRGLEGYT
TRBJ1-4	TRBV19	ASSIRIATNEKLF
TRBJ2-2	TRBV30	AWSVRGVNTGELF